This T cell receptor beta chain came from a study of CD8 T cells in ankylosing spondylitis. General observations from the study: Disease-linked clones proved CD8+ and comparatively uncommon in peripheral blood.

This clonotype was counted at least ten times. The antigen is not known. The germline V gene encodes CDR1 LNHNV and CDR2 YYDKDF (reference sequence). The CDR3 sequence is 15 residues long. J lost 1 base, V lost 3 bases, and 2 bases had no gene match. Libraries of TCR beta came from quantitative 5'-RACE with molecular barcodes. MiXCR, run by TCRdb on the 5' RACE reads, gives a single entry per CDR3 protein. The sample yields some 54,000 distinct CDR3 sequences, 7.4% seen once. Input material: blood, either unsorted or a sorted T cell fraction (not recorded which). The rearrangement uses TRBV15 and TRBJ1-2; 10 positions match TRBD1. The source is a female donor with ankylosing spondylitis or in good health (not recorded which). The CDR3 coding sequence is TGTGCCACCAGCAGTCGGGACAGGGGTAACTATGGCTACACCTTC. Translated, it gives CATSSRDRGNYGYTF.